Included here is one T cell receptor beta chain sequence, with context. Treatment specified: some 19 received Ad26.COV2.S at low or high dose, single or two shots; roughly 5 received placebo; per-sample allocation not given. Specimens were obtained on day 63 following the first vaccine or placebo injection. Wuhan-strain SARS-CoV-2 spike was expressed by the Ad26 vector that made up the vaccine. The entry originates in a study of Ad26.COV2.S vaccination and SARS-CoV-2 variants. Germline CDR1 MDHEN, CDR2 SYDVKM. The V gene lost 5 bases and the J gene lost 4 bases, with 18 bases spanning the gap. There are 16 residues in the CDR3. The data were produced by immunoSEQ multiplex PCR, yet TCRdb's version contains in-frame clones alone and is incomplete. The sample yields 200,000 to 300,000 clones, around nine tenths seen once.

The source was peripheral blood, collected in a trial of Ad26.COV2.S vaccine versus placebo. The chain links TRBV28 to TRBJ1-5; D is perhaps TRBD1 (6 bases). The source of this sequence is a person between 18 and 65 years old who received the Ad26.COV2.S COVID-19 vaccine or a placebo. CDR3: CASSILTGRWNQPQHF. The CDR3 nucleotides are TGTGCCAGCAGTATACTCACAGGGAGATGGAATCAGCCCCAGCATTTT.